These 27 T cell receptor beta chains were all obtained from the same sample, sequenced in a study of T-cell reconstitution after alpha-beta-depleted transplantation in children. Researchers prepared the TCRbeta library using unique molecular identifiers, the study reports. In TCRdb, the PCR reads were re-called with MiXCR into one record per CDR3 protein. The data hold some 600,000 distinct CDR3 sequences, with roughly 13% observed a single time. This specimen consisted of PBMCs, mostly from graft donor cells, obtained 360 days after TCRalphabeta/CD19-depleted stem cell transplant. These receptor sequences come from a male patient aged 10-17 years who had a stem cell transplant for acute myeloid leukemia, so the T cells may come from the graft donor.

The genes are TRBV3-1 and TRBJ1-3; 7 bases are a match to TRBD1. In germline, CDR1 is LGHDT, CDR2 YNNKEL (reference sequence). This CDR3 contains 14 residues. Losses at the gene ends were 6 bases for V and 2 bases for J; bases not matched to a gene: 4. The chain's CDR3 is CASRRQGPGNTIYF. The CDR3 region has the DNA TGTGCCAGCAGGCGACAGGGTCCTGGAAACACCATATATTTT.

This clonotype was counted many times. The rearrangement uses TRBV4-3 and TRBJ2-2, with TRBD1 identical over 12 bases. J gave up 1 base and V 4 bases, and 4 bases lay outside the gene matches. This CDR3 is 17 amino acids long. The germline gives CDR1 LGHNA, CDR2 YSLEER. The CDR3 spells CASSPGTGGRNTGELFF. The CDR3 nucleotides are TGCGCCAGCAGCCCCGGGACAGGGGGCCGGAACACCGGGGAGCTGTTTTTT.

This clonotype was counted a few times. The rearrangement uses TRBV4-3 and TRBJ2-7, with 8 bases identical to TRBD2. The trim removed 4 bases at V and 1 base at J, leaving 6 bases unmatched. This CDR3 region has 15 residues. CDR1 is LGHNA, CDR2 YSLEER, per germline. The DNA of the CDR3 is TGCGCCAGCAGCCCGACTAGCGACACATCCTACGAGCAGTACTTC. The encoded protein is CASSPTSDTSYEQYF.

The J gene is TRBJ2-5, the V gene TRBV20-1, with 9 bases identical to TRBD2. The CDR3 runs 14 residues. Germline V CDR1 and CDR2: DFQATT, SNEGSKA (reference sequence). V dropped 2 bases and J dropped 4; count of bases not matched to a gene: 5. CDR3 residues: CSARYVAGAETQYF. Here the CDR3 DNA reads TGCAGTGCTAGATATGTAGCGGGAGCAGAGACCCAGTACTTC.

This clonotype has ten or more counts. The chain employs TRBV20-1 and TRBJ2-2; 9 nucleotides agree with TRBD2. From germline, CDR1 is DFQATT and CDR2 SNEGSKA (reference sequence). The CDR3 totals 18 residues. The V segment lost 1 base and the J segment 7 bases; nucleotides outside the gene matches: 16. DNA for the CDR3: TGCAGTGCTAGAGTTTACCCAGTGAGCGGGAGGTCCCTCGGGGAGCTGTTTTTT. Its protein is CSARVYPVSGRSLGELFF.

The genes are TRBV12-3 or TRBV12-4 and TRBJ2-1, with unresolved D. The CDR3 has 14 amino acids. V shed 3 bases and J shed 8 bases, with 14 bases lying between them. The CDR3 sequence is CASSFRPPWDEQFF. The CDR3 DNA follows: TGTGCCAGCAGTTTTAGGCCTCCTTGGGATGAGCAGTTCTTC.

V usage is TRBV7-2 and J usage is TRBJ2-3; D call uncertain. Trimming stripped 1 base from V and 6 bases from J, with 14 bases between. The CDR3 spans 15 residues. In germline, CDR1 is SGHTA, CDR2 FQGNSA. CDR3 in amino acids: CASSLVQLLRDTQYF. CDR3 in DNA: TGTGCCAGCAGCTTAGTACAGCTACTACGGGATACGCAGTATTTT.

V gene TRBV12-3 or TRBV12-4 combines with J gene TRBJ2-3, with D possibly being TRBD2 (5 bases). V was shortened by 0 bases and J by 3 bases, with 10 bases between the two germline ends. The CDR3 has 15 amino acids. The CDR3 region has the DNA TGTGCCAGCAGTTTAGCGGCGGGTAGAACAGATACGCAGTATTTT. Protein sequence: CASSLAAGRTDTQYF.

This clonotype was found many times. The V and J genes are TRBV12-3 or TRBV12-4 and TRBJ2-7, with D perhaps assigned TRBD1 or TRBD2 (5 bases each). The CDR3 covers 16 residues. Trimming pared 3 bases from V and 0 bases from J, leaving 15 bases between. This chain's CDR3 is CASSLAPGTDSYEQYF. The CDR3 DNA follows: TGTGCCAGCAGTTTGGCCCCCGGGACGGACTCCTACGAGCAGTACTTC.

This clonotype has ten or more counts. The chain recombines TRBV7-8 with TRBJ1-5; D perhaps matches TRBD1 (5 bases). CDR1 SGHVS and CDR2 FQNEAQ come from the germline V gene. The CDR3 is 17 residues long. Trimming left V 4 bases short and J 6 bases short, with 22 bases between. In DNA, the CDR3 is TGTGCCAGCAGCTACAAAGCGGGGCGACGGGAGATTCAGCCCCAGCATTTT. It translates to CASSYKAGRREIQPQHF.

The chain has TRBV27 and TRBJ2-2, with TRBD2 identical over 9 bases. The CDR3 length is 16 residues. The germline CDR1 and CDR2 sequences are MNHEY and SMNVEV (reference sequence). J lost 5 bases, V lost 3 bases, and 7 bases had no gene match. The CDR3 DNA sequence: TGTGCCAGCAGTTTTAATGGGCTAGCGGGAACCGGGGAGCTGTTTTTT. Encoded protein: CASSFNGLAGTGELFF.

A few counts support this clonotype. Relative to the germline gene, one junction end is altered; a read error may explain this. V usage is TRBV7-2 and J usage is TRBJ1-2; D not resolved. Germline values: CDR1 SGHTA, CDR2 FQGNSA. This CDR3 has 12 residues. CDR3 amino acids: CASSLGLGHPFF. Written as DNA, the CDR3 is TGTGCCAGCAGCTTAGGACTGGGTCACCCCTTCTTC.

This chain uses TRBV12-3 or TRBV12-4 with TRBJ2-2, with TRBD1 matching 10 bases. Losses at the gene ends were 2 bases for V and 4 bases for J; bases not matched to a gene: 7. This CDR3 has 17 amino acids. As DNA, the CDR3 is TGTGCCAGCAGTTTAATTACCGGGACAGGGGTCACCGGGGAGCTGTTTTTT. Translated: CASSLITGTGVTGELFF.

V and J are TRBV4-3 and TRBJ2-1, with 8 nucleotides matching TRBD2. With 1 base clipped from V and 7 bases from J, the junction kept 9 bases outside the gene matches. The CDR3 is 16 amino acids. CDR1 and CDR2 from the germline V gene are LGHNA and YSLEER. DNA of the CDR3: TGCGCCAGCAGCCAAGCTTTACCGGGAGGGCCTAATGAGCAGTTCTTC. Encoded protein: CASSQALPGGPNEQFF.

The CDR3 DNA is TGTGCCAGCAGCCCTTTGACTAGGGCGGCCTACGAGCAGTACTTC. The encoded protein is CASSPLTRAAYEQYF. J is TRBJ2-7 and V is TRBV7-6; tentatively, D is TRBD2 (6 bases). V lost 5 bases to trimming and J lost 2 bases, with 16 bases between them. Germline CDR1 and CDR2: SGHVS and FNYEAQ. The CDR3 sequence is 15 residues long.

This clonotype was found a few times. This chain connects TRBV12-3 or TRBV12-4 to TRBJ1-5; TRBD1 matches at 8 bases. This CDR3 spans 14 amino acids. Germline trimming cut 3 bases from V and 11 bases from J; bases unmatched to any gene: 9. The CDR3 DNA sequence: TGTGCCAGCAGTTTTGGACAGGGAAGTTGGGCCCAGCATTTT. This codes for CASSFGQGSWAQHF.

The chain employs TRBV12-3 or TRBV12-4 and TRBJ2-1; tentatively, D is TRBD2 (5 bases). The length of the CDR3 is 14 residues. Trimming shortened V by 6 bases and J by 15 bases, and 24 bases separated the two germline ends. CDR3 in amino acids: CASSDYSSSTRGFF. CDR3 coding DNA: TGTGCCAGCAGCGACTATTCCTCTAGCACCCGGGGGTTCTTC.

This chain uses TRBV5-1 with TRBJ2-1; TRBD2 aligns across 13 bases. The V and J ends lost 1 base and 4 bases, in that order; junction bases with no gene match: 17. The CDR3 runs 21 residues. Germline CDR1 and CDR2: SGHRS and YFSETQ. CDR3 DNA sequence: TGCGCCAGCAGCTTGCTTGGGTGGACTAGCGGGAGAGCCCCACCATACAATGAGCAGTTCTTC. Its translation is CASSLLGWTSGRAPPYNEQFF.

This clonotype was detected ten times or more. The J gene is TRBJ1-1, the V gene TRBV12-5; D not resolved. Trimming cost V 0 bases and J 0 bases, with 17 bases left between them. The CDR3 sequence is 18 residues long. The germline V gene encodes CDR1 LGHNT and CDR2 FRNRAP. CDR3 sequence reads: CASGLVIGPPEMNTEAFF. In DNA form, the CDR3 reads TGTGCTAGTGGTTTGGTAATCGGGCCCCCGGAGATGAACACTGAAGCTTTCTTT. The full variable domain, its missing parts supplied by reference TRBV12-5 and TRBJ1-1, is DARVTQTPRHKVTEMGQEVTMRCQPILGHNTVFWYRQTMMQGLELLAYFRNRAPLDDSGMPKDRFSAEMPDATLATLKIQPSEPRDSAVYFCASGLVIGPPEMNTEAFFGQGTRLTVV.

In this sample, this clonotype turned up many times. This sequence joins TRBV14 and TRBJ2-5; 8 bases are a match to TRBD2. Germline values: CDR1 SGHDN, CDR2 FVKESK. This CDR3 contains 15 residues. J was trimmed by 3 bases and V by 3 bases; bases with no gene match: 6. The CDR3: CASSHIAGIEETQYF. In DNA form, the CDR3 reads TGTGCCAGCAGCCATATAGCGGGGATAGAAGAGACCCAGTACTTC.

The CDR3 spells CASRRGQGLTYEQYF. The CDR3 DNA reads TGTGCCAGCAGGCGGGGACAGGGTCTGACCTACGAGCAGTACTTC. V usage is TRBV28 and J usage is TRBJ2-7; TRBD1 aligns across 9 bases. Germline V lookup: CDR1 MDHEN, CDR2 SYDVKM. With V trimmed by 6 bases and J by 2 bases, 8 bases remained unmatched. The CDR3 contains 15 residues.

This clonotype was seen more than once but under ten times. This chain links TRBV20-1 with TRBJ2-3, with TRBD2 matching 12 bases. This CDR3 has 13 amino acids. Germline values: CDR1 DFQATT, CDR2 SNEGSKA (reference sequence). With 6 bases clipped from V and 5 bases from J, the junction kept 3 bases outside the gene matches. The CDR3 protein is CSASGLAGDTQYF. CDR3 DNA sequence: TGCAGTGCCTCGGGACTAGCGGGAGATACGCAGTATTTT.

The sample holds many counts of this clonotype. The rearrangement joins TRBV28 to TRBJ1-2; TRBD1 is a possible D gene (6 bases). The CDR3 has 15 residues. Trimming removed 6 bases at V and 6 bases at J, with 20 bases between. Looked up from germline, CDR1 is MDHEN and CDR2 is SYDVKM. The CDR3 protein is CASRESTGYRDGYTF. CDR3 nucleotide sequence: TGTGCCAGCAGAGAAAGTACAGGGTACAGGGATGGCTACACCTTC.

The chain combines TRBV24-1 with TRBJ2-1; possibly TRBD1 or TRBD2 for D (5 bases each). Trimming cost V 4 bases and J 7 bases, with 10 bases left between them. The CDR3 length is 13 residues. In germline, CDR1 is KGHDR, CDR2 SFDVKD. CDR3: CATSDPGPNEQFF. The CDR3 nucleotides are TGTGCCACCAGTGACCCGGGACCGAATGAGCAGTTCTTC.

The sample holds many counts of this clonotype. An end of the junction differs from the germline gene, which may be a read error. The genes are TRBV5-1 and TRBJ2-2; no firm D call. Germline assignment: CDR1 SGHRS and CDR2 YFSETQ. This CDR3 spans 13 amino acids. CDR3 in DNA: TGTGCCAGCAGCCTGGATAACACCGGGGAGCTGTTTTTT. Amino acid sequence: CASSLDNTGELFF. The full variable domain, with the rest looked up from reference TRBV5-1 and TRBJ2-2, is KAGVTQTPRYLIKTRGQQVTLSCSPISGHRSVSWYQQTPGQGLQFLFEYFSETQRNKGNFPGRFSGRQFSNSRSEMNVSTLELGDSALYLCASSLDNTGELFFGEGSRLTVL.

This clonotype came up a few times. The CDR3 bases are TGCAGCGTTGAAAGGGCGGGGGCGGGGGCGCCCCAGTACTTC. The encoded protein is CSVERAGAGAPQYF. The chain has TRBV29-1 and TRBJ2-5, with D maybe TRBD2 (7 bases). This CDR3 is built from 14 residues. Germline CDR1 and CDR2: SQVTM and ANQGSEA. With 2 bases removed from V and 9 bases from J, the gap between germline ends came to 19 bases.

The table lists this clonotype with a few counts. J is TRBJ2-1 and V is TRBV24-1, with TRBD2 identical over 13 bases. Germline assignment: CDR1 KGHDR and CDR2 SFDVKD. The CDR3 extends over 17 amino acids. The V segment lost 3 bases and the J segment 8 bases; nucleotides outside the gene matches: 9. CDR3 region: CATSDRRLAGGKYEQFF. For the CDR3, the DNA is TGTGCCACCAGTGATAGACGACTAGCGGGAGGTAAATATGAGCAGTTCTTC.